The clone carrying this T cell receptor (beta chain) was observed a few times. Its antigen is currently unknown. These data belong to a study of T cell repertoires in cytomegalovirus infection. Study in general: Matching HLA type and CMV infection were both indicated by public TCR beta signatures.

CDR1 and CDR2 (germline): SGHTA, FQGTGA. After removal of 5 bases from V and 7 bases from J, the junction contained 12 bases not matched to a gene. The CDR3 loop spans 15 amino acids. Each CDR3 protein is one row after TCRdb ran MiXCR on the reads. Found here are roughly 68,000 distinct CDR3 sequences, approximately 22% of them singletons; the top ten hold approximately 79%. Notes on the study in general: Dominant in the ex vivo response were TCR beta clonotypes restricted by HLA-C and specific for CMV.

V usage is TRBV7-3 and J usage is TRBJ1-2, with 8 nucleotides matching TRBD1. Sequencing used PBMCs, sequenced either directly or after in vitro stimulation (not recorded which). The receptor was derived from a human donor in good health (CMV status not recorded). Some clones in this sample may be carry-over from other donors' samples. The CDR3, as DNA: TGTGCCAGCAGCGGGACAGGAGGTTTCTTGGGTGGCTACACCTTC. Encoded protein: CASSGTGGFLGGYTF.